This T cell receptor beta chain was recovered during a study of cytomegalovirus exposure and HLA in healthy donors (dated by TCRdb to about 2017). About the study as a whole: According to an earlier analysis of several hundred of the donors, 150 million to 200 million T cells yielded 100 million or so unique TCR beta sequences and around 280 Gb of sequence data. An early release that covered more than 550 HLA-typed donors contained about 300 gigabases of sequencing data and 65 million to 100 million unique TCR sequences. Of the 300 to 450 genotyped donors, more than 75% were placed in the genetic ancestry cluster associated with self-reported Caucasian donors. The aim of the study was to test whether cataloging public T cell receptors could identify signatures of past pathogen exposure. The study used immunosequencing to profile the T cell repertoires of 666 subjects and linked those repertoires to cytomegalovirus serostatus. A separate validation cohort of over 95 different subjects was used in addition to the roughly 620-subject first cohort. To predict cytomegalovirus infection status, the study brought together high-throughput TCR immunosequencing, statistical association of individual TCRs with disease status, and machine learning. A later analysis re-examined previously published TCR beta repertoires from several hundred donors and added high-resolution HLA genotyping to investigate patterns of TCR occurrence. Rather than using new phenotypic data, the later analysis identified candidate immune exposures from TCR beta sequences and from how often those sequences occurred across donors. An earlier analysis of approximately 500 of the donors applied high-throughput TCR beta sequencing to assess whether each TCR beta V gene segment acted as functional or pseudogenic. Alongside the repertoire data, information on donor age, sex, ethnicity and CMV serostatus was compiled. A later genetic analysis took genome-wide SNP genotypes for about 65% of the roughly 670 donors and used that subset as a discovery cohort. All discovery cohort repertoires had been generated using a single sequencing platform. HLA typing included class I and class II loci at four-digit resolution. Typing coverage varied by locus: roughly 620-640 donors for A, B, C, DRB1 and DQB1; 500 to 550 for DQA1; around 570 for DPA1; around 450 for DPB1. Several DR-DQ haplotypes were handled as single units for association and clustering because linkage in the cohort was strong. On average, roughly 250,000 unique TCR beta nucleotide sequences were sequenced per donor among 300 to 500 genotyped donors of the cohort, with about 17% of those sequences being non-productive.

Measured from the cysteine to the phenylalanine, the CDR3 is 11 residues long. Only the CDR3 portion is preserved as DNA: 33 bases, with reading frame beginning at the first base. Reading the germline V gene gives CDR1 MDHEN and CDR2 SYDVKM. The V end loses 2 bases and the J end loses 7 bases, and a stretch of 5 bases separates them. The cohort consisted of 600 to 700 healthy bone marrow donors. At the time of sampling, every cohort member was nominally healthy, though immune exposures that went unrecorded were likely present. The donor was CMV seronegative and belonged to the group of 380 or so seronegative cohort members. Each donor provided a peripheral blood sample, and peripheral blood mononuclear cells were used for TCR beta sequencing. The Qiagen DNeasy Blood Extraction Kit was used to extract genomic DNA from the blood cell samples. Overall results and qualifications from the work: An association between a missense DCLRE1C variant and V-gene and J-gene trimming of TCR beta chains was found in a later genetic analysis and replicated in an independent cohort. Assigning TCR associations to individual alleles was difficult when HLA alleles, especially DR and DQ, strongly co-occurred. A few of the identified cytomegalovirus-associated TCR beta chains were confirmed in vitro to be specific for cytomegalovirus antigens. The study gave a list of under 200 TCR beta chains associated with cytomegalovirus. Immune exposure information for the cohort was limited to CMV serostatus. Because counts were too low, seventeen rarely observed V segments, including chromosome 9 orphons, were excluded from the earlier analysis of fewer than 650 of the donors. Some IMGT-functional V segments, including TRBV6-2 and TRBV6-3, could not be distinguished by the 87-base-pair reads and were therefore excluded. While some public TCRs were present in many individuals, most TCR sequences turned up only very rarely across donors. Presence/absence analyses assumed roughly uniform sequencing depth across donors, an assumption that may not hold. A later analysis found that most CMV-associated TCR beta chains appeared HLA-restricted, with HLA associations seemingly driven largely by CMV exposure. A group of highly shared sequence variants was considered likely to be a technical artifact of the sequencing pipeline. The authors suggested that the approach could potentially be generalized to other disease states and immunological phenotypes. At a false discovery rate of 0.05, a later analysis linked some 18,000 TCR beta sequences to specific HLA alleles. Several of the top co-occurrence clusters appeared to be linked to parvovirus B19, influenza, CMV and Epstein-Barr virus, according to a later analysis. Correlated functional status among segregating V segments might reflect linkage disequilibrium, but an unknown experimental factor could not be ruled out. A further reported finding was that TCR beta sequences accurately predicted the HLA-A and HLA-B alleles for most subjects in the first cohort. The classifier was reported to diagnose cytomegalovirus status with high specificity and sensitivity in both the original cohort and the validation cohort. A later analysis found that HLA-associated TCR beta chains were more clonally expanded and had lower generation probabilities than equally common non-associated chains. Because some donors lacked HLA typing at each locus, the association tests relied only on the typed subset. In a later analysis, the rate of TCR association differed among HLA loci, with DRB1 alleles having the most associated TCRs and HLA-C alleles having the fewest. Only TCR beta chains were sequenced in this cohort, and the absence of alpha or paired-chain data limited detectable features. A later genetic analysis reported fewer N-insertions in productive TCRs among donors in an Asian-associated ancestry cluster than the roughly 700-donor mean. An earlier analysis of approximately 570 of the donors showed that most TCR beta V segments appeared in productive rearrangements either about 87% or about 30% of the time, which broadly matched IMGT annotations.

The library relied on the immunoSEQ multiplex PCR assay. For the multiplex PCR, a mixture combining 60 forward primers for TCR Vbeta segments and 13 reverse primers for TCR Jbeta segments was used. The CDR3 region of rearranged TCR beta genes was amplified from genomic DNA with a multiplex PCR assay. Amplified TCR beta libraries were sequenced as 87-base-pair reads on the Illumina HiSeq System. The original methods were these. Across the 500 to 750 repertoires, a later analysis counted around 80 million unique TCR beta chains, around 11 million of which were shared by at least two donors. To remove PCR and sequencing errors, raw reads were error-corrected and collapsed into unique sequences using a nearest-neighbor algorithm that merged closely related sequences. V, D and J gene segments were assigned by aligning CDR3 sequences to IMGT reference sequences. Each retained sequence needed at least a six-nucleotide match to both a V gene segment and a J gene segment. A rearrangement counted as productive if the CDR3 had no stop codons and remained in frame with V and J, and every other rearrangement counted as non-productive. Following IMGT convention, CDR3 was defined as the stretch from the second conserved V-encoded cysteine to the conserved J-encoded phenylalanine. The earlier analysis of about 590 of the donors excluded sequences that lacked an unambiguous match to a single V gene segment. In an earlier analysis of around 590 of the donors, a V segment was called functional when productive rearrangements were above 56.7%, and segregating when the standard deviation between donors exceeded 5%. A statistical classification framework was developed to diagnose cytomegalovirus status using the catalog of TCR beta chain sequences. A later analysis assigned V and J genes by comparing TCR nucleotide sequences with IMGT/GENE-DB human TR gene sequences. A later analysis assigned CDR3 sequences and most-parsimonious VDJ recombination scenarios with the TCRdist pipeline. In a later analysis, each TCR beta chain was defined by its CDR3 amino acid sequence together with its V-gene family, and reads lacking a unique V-gene family were excluded. To address suspected cross-contamination and a sequencing artifact, a later analysis removed around 600 highly shared, low-generation-probability nucleotide sequences. In a later analysis, a clonal expansion index was calculated for each public chain from normalized within-repertoire ranks of inferred template counts. In a later analysis, generation probabilities were computed with a VDJ recombination model fitted to out-of-frame rearrangements, and the resulting probabilities were checked against IGoR. A later analysis scored TCR-TCR, TCR-HLA and TCR-CMV co-occurrence with hypergeometric tests, applying a repertoire-size bias correction to TCR pairs. In a later analysis, false discovery rates were estimated by permuting HLA or CMV assignments 20 times. A later analysis grouped co-occurring TCRs with DBSCAN, adding TCRdist sequence similarity when clustering within HLA-allele-positive subsets. Co-occurrence clustering excluded repertoires with fewer than 30,000 or more than 120,000 public chains, plus five with anomalous nucleotide sharing. TCRdb holds this immuneACCESS table with in-frame rearrangements only. Some clones are missing; in checked studies, unresolved V genes explain under half, and the rest has no known cause. V and J calls and clone size are copied from that table; D and trimming were computed from the DNA. The sample contains 200,000 to 250,000 clones, roughly 85% of them found a single time. 1.5% to 2% of the sample comes from the top ten.

As concerns this clone: Its antigen specificity is not known. Base qualities are not recorded, but no much larger clone differs from it by a single base.

The V and J genes are TRBV28 and TRBJ1-1; no D gene call is confident. Sequencing was done on a sample of PBMCs. This clonotype was obtained from a man aged 18 to 35 in good health and CMV-seronegative. The DNA sequence is as follows: TGTGCCAGCAGTTTAAATATTGAAGCTTTCTTT. Its amino acids are CASSLNIEAFF.